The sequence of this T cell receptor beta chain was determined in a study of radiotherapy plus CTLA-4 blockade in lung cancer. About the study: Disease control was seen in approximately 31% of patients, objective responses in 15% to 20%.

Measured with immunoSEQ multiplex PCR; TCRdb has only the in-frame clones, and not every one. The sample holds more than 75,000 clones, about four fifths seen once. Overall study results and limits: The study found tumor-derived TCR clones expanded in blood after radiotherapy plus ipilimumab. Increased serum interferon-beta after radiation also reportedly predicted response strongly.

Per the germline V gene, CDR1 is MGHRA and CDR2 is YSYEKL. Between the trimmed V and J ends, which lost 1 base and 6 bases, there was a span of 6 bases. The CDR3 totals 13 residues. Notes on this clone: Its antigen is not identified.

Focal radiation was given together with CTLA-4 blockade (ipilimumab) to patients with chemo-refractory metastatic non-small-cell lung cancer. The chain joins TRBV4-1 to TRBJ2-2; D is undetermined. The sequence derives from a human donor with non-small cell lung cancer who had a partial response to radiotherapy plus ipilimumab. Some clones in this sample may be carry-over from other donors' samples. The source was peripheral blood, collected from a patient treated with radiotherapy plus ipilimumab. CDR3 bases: TGCGCCAGCAGCCAAGCTAACGCCGGGGAGCTGTTTTTT. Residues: CASSQANAGELFF.